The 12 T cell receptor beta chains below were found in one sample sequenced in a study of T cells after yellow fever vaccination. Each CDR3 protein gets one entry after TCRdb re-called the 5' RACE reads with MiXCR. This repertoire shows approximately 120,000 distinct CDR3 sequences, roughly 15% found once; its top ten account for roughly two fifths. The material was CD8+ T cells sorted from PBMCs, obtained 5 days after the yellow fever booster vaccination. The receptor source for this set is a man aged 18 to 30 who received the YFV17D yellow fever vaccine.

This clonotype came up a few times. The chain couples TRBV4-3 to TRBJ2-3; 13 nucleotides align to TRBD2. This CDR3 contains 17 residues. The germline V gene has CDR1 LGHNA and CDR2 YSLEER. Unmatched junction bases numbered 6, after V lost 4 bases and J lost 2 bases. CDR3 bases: TGCGCCAGCAGCCCGGGACTAGCGGGGAGACACACAGATACGCAGTATTTT. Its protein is CASSPGLAGRHTDTQYF.

The chain's CDR3 is CASSEYDRKGPGNTIYF. The CDR3 DNA is TGTGCCAGCAGTGAATATGATCGGAAGGGTCCTGGAAACACCATATATTTT. This chain uses TRBV25-1 with TRBJ1-3; D gene ambiguous. The V gene lost 0 bases and the J gene lost 2 bases, with 14 bases spanning the gap. Per germline, CDR1 MGHDK and CDR2 SYGVNS. The CDR3 sequence is 17 residues long.

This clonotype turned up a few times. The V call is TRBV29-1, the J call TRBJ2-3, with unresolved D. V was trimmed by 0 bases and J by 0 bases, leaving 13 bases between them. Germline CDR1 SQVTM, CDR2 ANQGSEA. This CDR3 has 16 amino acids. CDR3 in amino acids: CSVEDPGYPSTDTQYF. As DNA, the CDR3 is TGCAGCGTTGAAGATCCAGGCTATCCTAGCACAGATACGCAGTATTTT.

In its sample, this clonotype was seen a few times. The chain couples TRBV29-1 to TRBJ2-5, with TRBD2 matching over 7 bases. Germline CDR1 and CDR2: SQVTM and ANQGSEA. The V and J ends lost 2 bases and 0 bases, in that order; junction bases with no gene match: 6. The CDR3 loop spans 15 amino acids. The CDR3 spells CSVELWLADQETQYF. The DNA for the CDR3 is TGCAGCGTTGAACTTTGGCTAGCGGACCAAGAGACCCAGTACTTC.

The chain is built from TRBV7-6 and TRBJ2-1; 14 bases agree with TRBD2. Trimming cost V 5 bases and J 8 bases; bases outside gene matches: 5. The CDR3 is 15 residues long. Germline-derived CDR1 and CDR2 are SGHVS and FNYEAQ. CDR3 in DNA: TGTGCCAGCAGCCGCGGGACTAGCGGGGGCGATGAGCAGTTCTTC. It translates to CASSRGTSGGDEQFF.

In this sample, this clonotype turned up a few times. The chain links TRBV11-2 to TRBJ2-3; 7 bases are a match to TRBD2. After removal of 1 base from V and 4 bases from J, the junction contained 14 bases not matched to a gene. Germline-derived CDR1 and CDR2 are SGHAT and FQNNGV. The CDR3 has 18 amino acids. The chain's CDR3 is CASSLAPWGAGLSDTQYF. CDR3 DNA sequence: TGTGCCAGCAGCTTAGCCCCCTGGGGAGCGGGGTTGTCAGATACGCAGTATTTT.

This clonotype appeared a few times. CDR3 nucleotide sequence: TGCAGTGCTAGAGTTAGGACAGGGTTCGAAAAACTGTTTTTT. Protein product: CSARVRTGFEKLFF. V usage is TRBV20-1 and J usage is TRBJ1-4, with 8 bases matching TRBD1. Germline V CDR1 and CDR2: DFQATT, SNEGSKA (reference sequence). The CDR3 has 14 residues. Trimming at V came to 1 base and at J to 8 bases, leaving 6 bases not matched to a gene.

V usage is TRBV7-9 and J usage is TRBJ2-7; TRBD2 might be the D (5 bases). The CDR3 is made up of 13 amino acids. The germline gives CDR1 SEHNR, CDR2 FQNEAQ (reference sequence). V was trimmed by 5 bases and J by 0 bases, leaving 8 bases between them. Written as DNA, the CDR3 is TGTGCCAGCAGCGCGGGCGGCTCCTACGAGCAGTACTTC. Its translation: CASSAGGSYEQYF.

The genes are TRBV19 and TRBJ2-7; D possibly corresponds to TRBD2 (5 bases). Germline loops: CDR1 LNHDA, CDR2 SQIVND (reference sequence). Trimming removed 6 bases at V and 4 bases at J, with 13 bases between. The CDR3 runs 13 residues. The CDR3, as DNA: TGTGCCAGTAGCCCCTACGGAGGTTACGAGCAGTACTTC. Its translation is CASSPYGGYEQYF.

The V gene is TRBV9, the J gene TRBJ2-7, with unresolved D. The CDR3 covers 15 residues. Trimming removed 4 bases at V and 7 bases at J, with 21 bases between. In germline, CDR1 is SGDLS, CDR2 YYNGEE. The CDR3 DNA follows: TGTGCCAGCAGCCCCCTCCAGACCGCCTGGGGAGAGCAGTACTTC. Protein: CASSPLQTAWGEQYF.

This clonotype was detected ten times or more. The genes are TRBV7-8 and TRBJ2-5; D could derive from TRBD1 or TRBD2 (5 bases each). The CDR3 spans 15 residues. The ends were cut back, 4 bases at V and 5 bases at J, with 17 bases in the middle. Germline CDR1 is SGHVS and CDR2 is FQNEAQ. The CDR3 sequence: CASSSPERGSETQYF. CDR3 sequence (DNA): TGTGCCAGCAGCTCCCCGGAGAGGGGATCGGAGACCCAGTACTTC.

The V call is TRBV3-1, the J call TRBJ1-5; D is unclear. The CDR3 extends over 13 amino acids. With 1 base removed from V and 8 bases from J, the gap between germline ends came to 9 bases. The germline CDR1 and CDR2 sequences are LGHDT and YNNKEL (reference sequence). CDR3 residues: CASSQAVWEPQHF. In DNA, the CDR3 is TGTGCCAGCAGCCAAGCCGTATGGGAGCCCCAGCATTTT.